This TCR beta chain was recovered during a study of OX40 agonist ivuxolimab in advanced cancers. With respect to the entire study: Ivuxolimab was an agonistic, fully human IgG2 monoclonal antibody directed against OX40 (CD134), a costimulatory receptor. A male proportion of 75% to 85% and a mean age of approximately 58 years, ranging from about 23 to 79, were recorded for the dose-escalation cohort. The paper describes the monotherapy dose-escalation part (N = 52 patients) of the phase I trial of ivuxolimab. The purpose of peripheral TCRbeta sequencing was to test whether ivuxolimab changed TCR sequence diversity and led to clonal T-cell expansion. Partial responses occurred in three dose-escalation patients, of whom one had hepatocellular carcinoma and two had cutaneous melanoma. Intravenous ivuxolimab was administered to patients every 2 weeks at six dose levels: 0.01, 0.1, 0.3, 1.5, 3 and 10 mg/kg. Prior anti-PD-1, anti-PD-L1 or anti-CTLA-4 therapy was permitted, and checkpoint inhibitors had been received by roughly 40% of dose-escalation patients. Of the approximately 54 dose-escalation patients, hepatocellular carcinoma was present in around 20, melanoma in some 15, renal cell carcinoma in 9 and head and neck cancer in 9.

Genomic DNA was extracted from sorted cells for sequencing of the TCRbeta CDR3 region. TCRbeta CDR3 regions were sequenced using the immunoSEQ Assay. TCRdb holds this immuneACCESS table with in-frame rearrangements only. Some clones are missing; in checked studies, unresolved V genes explain under half, and the rest has no known cause. A total of around 64,000 clones appear in this sample, roughly nine tenths of them only once. Of the sample, 14% to 15% falls within the top ten clones. V is pared back by 6 bases and J by 0 bases, with 7 bases lying between the germline termini. Taken from cysteine to phenylalanine, the CDR3 has 13 residues. Here the CDR3 DNA is all that survives: 39 bases in frame from base 1. The germline V gene sets CDR1 to SGDLS and CDR2 to YYNGEE. Patients with autoimmune disease history or receiving systemic immunosuppression were excluded from the trial. Peripheral blood for TCR sequencing was drawn from every dose cohort at baseline, at cycle 4 day 1 and at cycle 7 day 1. The samples were taken from a phase I, first-in-human, multicenter, open-label dose-escalation trial of ivuxolimab. Adults with locally advanced or metastatic melanoma, renal cell, hepatocellular, or head and neck squamous cell carcinoma were enrolled in the trial. Before TCR sequencing, CD4+ and CD8+ T cells were separately sorted from peripheral blood.

The paper as a whole reports these results and caveats: On average, CD8+ T cells showed more expanded clones than CD4+ T cells after ivuxolimab. Low levels of normalized T-cell clonal expansion were also seen in some patients who did not respond. In partial responders in the 0.1-3.0 mg/kg groups, normalized peripheral clonal expansion was found to be among the lowest, especially among CD8+ T cells. At doses of 0.1 to 3.0 mg/kg, clonal expansion of both CD4+ and CD8+ T cells in blood was seen between baseline and week 6. The antigen specificity of the peripheral T cells that underwent clonal expansion was not determined.

A remark on this clone: Its recognized antigen is unknown. No base-level quality is on record; no much larger clone is a single base apart.

Here the sequenced sample was CD4+ or CD8+ T cells sorted from blood, taken in a trial of the OX40 agonist ivuxolimab. The TCR was taken from an adult with an advanced solid tumor such as melanoma, head and neck, liver or kidney cancer. Rearrangement joined TRBV9 to TRBJ1-3; the D gene remains uncertain. The sequence in DNA is TGTGCCAGCAATTCAGGCTCTGGAAACACCATATATTTT. Its product reads: CASNSGSGNTIYF. Extended through the reference TRBV9 and TRBJ1-3 proteins, this CDR3 yields the full variable domain: DSGVTQTPKHLITATGQRVTLRCSPRSGDLSVYWYQQSLDQGLQFLIQYYNGEERAKGNILERFSAQQFPDLHSELNLSSLELGDSALYFCASNSGSGNTIYFGEGSWLTVV.